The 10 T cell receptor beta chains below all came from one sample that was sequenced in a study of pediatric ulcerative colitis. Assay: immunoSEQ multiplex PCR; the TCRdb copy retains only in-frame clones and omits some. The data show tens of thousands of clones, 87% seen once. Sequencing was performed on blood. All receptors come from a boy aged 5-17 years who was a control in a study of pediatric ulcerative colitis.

The DNA of the CDR3 is TGTGCCACTATAGAGACGGTCCTCGGCAATGAGCAGTTCTTC. It is translated as CATIETVLGNEQFF. The V and J genes are TRBV6-6 and TRBJ2-1; no firm D call. V lost 10 bases, J lost 6 bases, and 19 bases lay in between. CDR3 length: 14 residues. Per the germline V gene, CDR1 is MNHNY and CDR2 is SVGAGI (reference sequence).

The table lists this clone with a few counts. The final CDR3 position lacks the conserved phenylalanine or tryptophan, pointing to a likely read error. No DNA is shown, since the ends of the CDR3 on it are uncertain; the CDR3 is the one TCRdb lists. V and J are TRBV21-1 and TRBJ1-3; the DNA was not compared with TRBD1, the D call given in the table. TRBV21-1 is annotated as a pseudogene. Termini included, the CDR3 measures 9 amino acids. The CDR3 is CASSRDTNL.

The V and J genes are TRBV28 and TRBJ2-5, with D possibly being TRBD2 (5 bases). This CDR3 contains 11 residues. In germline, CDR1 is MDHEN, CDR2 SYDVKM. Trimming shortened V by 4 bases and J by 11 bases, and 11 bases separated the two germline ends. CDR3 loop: CASSSRVGQYF. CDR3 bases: TGTGCCAGCAGTTCGAGGGTGGGTCAGTACTTC.

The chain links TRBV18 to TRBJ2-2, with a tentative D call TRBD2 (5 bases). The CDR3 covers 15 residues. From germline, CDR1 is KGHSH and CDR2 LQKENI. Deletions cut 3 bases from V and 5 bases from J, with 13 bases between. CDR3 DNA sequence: TGTGCCAGCTCACCCCAGAACACGGGGACCGGGGAGCTGTTTTTT. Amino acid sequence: CASSPQNTGTGELFF.

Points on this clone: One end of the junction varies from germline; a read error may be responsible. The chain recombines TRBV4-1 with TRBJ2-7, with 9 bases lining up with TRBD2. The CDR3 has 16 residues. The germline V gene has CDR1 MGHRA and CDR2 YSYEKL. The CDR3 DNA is TGCGCCGGCAGCCAAGTCGGTCTAGCGGGAATCTACGAGCAGTACTTC. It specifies CAGSQVGLAGIYEQYF.

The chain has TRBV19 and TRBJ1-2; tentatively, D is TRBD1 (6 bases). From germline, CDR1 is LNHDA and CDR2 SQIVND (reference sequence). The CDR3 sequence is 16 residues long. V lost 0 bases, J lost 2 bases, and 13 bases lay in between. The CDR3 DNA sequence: TGTGCCAGTAGTATAGAGGTGGGGGCAGGCAACTATGGCTACACCTTC. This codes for CASSIEVGAGNYGYTF.

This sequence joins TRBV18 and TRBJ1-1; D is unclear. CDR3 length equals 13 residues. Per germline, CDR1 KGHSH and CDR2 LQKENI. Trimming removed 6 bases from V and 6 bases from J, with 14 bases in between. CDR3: CASSSGEAAEAFF. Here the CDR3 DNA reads TGTGCCAGCTCTAGCGGAGAGGCAGCTGAAGCTTTCTTT.

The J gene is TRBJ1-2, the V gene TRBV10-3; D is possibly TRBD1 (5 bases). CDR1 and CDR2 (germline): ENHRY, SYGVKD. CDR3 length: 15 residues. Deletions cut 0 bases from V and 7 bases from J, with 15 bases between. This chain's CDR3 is CAISESARESAGYTF. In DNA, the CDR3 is TGTGCCATCAGTGAGTCGGCCAGGGAAAGTGCTGGCTACACCTTC.

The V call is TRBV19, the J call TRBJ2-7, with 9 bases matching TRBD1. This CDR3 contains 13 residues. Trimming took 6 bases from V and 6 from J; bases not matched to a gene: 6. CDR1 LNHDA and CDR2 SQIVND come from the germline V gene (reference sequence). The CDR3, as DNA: TGTGCCAGTAGGGACAGGGGCTCTACCGAGCAGTACTTC. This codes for CASRDRGSTEQYF. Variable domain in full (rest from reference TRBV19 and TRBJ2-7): DGGITQSPKYLFRKEGQNVTLSCEQNLNHDAMYWYRQDPGQGLRLIYYSQIVNDFQKGDIAEGYSVSREKKESFPLTVTSAQKNPTAFYLCASRDRGSTEQYFGPGTRLTVT.

In DNA, the CDR3 is TGTGCCAGCAGTGAAGTGTTCACTAGCACAGATACGCAGTATTTT. Amino acids: CASSEVFTSTDTQYF. The chain has TRBV2 and TRBJ2-3; D is undetermined. V was cut by 1 base and J by 0 bases, with 8 bases left in between. The V gene's germline CDR1 is SNHLY and CDR2 FYNNEI. CDR3 length: 15 residues. The whole variable domain, remainder taken from reference TRBV2 and TRBJ2-3, is EPEVTQTPSHQVTQMGQEVILRCVPISNHLYFYWYRQILGQKVEFLVSFYNNEISEKSEIFDDQFSVERPDGSNFTLKIRSTKLEDSAMYFCASSEVFTSTDTQYFGPGTRLTVL.